A single sample is the source of the 17 T cell receptor beta chains below, sequenced in a study of blood T cell repertoires in COVID-19. TCRdb's copy holds only in-frame clones and misses some; the assay was immunoSEQ multiplex PCR. The sample yields 100,000 or so clones, approximately 80% seen once. The sequenced material came from peripheral blood. The receptors originated from a woman older than 75 with acute or convalescent COVID-19.

The chain couples TRBV10-1 to TRBJ2-7, with 9 bases that match TRBD1. J lost 1 base, V lost 6 bases, and 4 bases had no gene match. Per the germline V gene, CDR1 is WNHNN and CDR2 is SYGVQD (reference sequence). This CDR3 contains 14 residues. The CDR3, as DNA: TGCGCCAGCAGCGGGACAGGGAGGTCCTACGAGCAGTACTTC. This gives the protein CASSGTGRSYEQYF.

V and J are TRBV24-1 and TRBJ2-1; D is possibly TRBD2 (6 bases). The CDR3 totals 16 residues. V was clipped by 3 bases and J by 10 bases, with 21 bases between them. The germline V gene has CDR1 KGHDR and CDR2 SFDVKD. CDR3 coding DNA: TGTGCCACCAGTGATACGGACGGGGGAGCAATGAGGGAGCAGTTCTTC. It codes for CATSDTDGGAMREQFF.

V is TRBV19 and J is TRBJ1-6; the D gene is possibly TRBD1 (6 bases). V gave up 4 bases and J gave up 9 bases, with 13 bases separating them. Germline V gene data show CDR1 as LNHDA and CDR2 as SQIVND (reference sequence). This CDR3 has 14 residues. Written as DNA, the CDR3 is TGTGCCAGTAGTAAAGGGGGAAAGGGTTCACCCCTCCACTTT. Protein sequence: CASSKGGKGSPLHF.

The rearrangement uses TRBV11-3 and TRBJ2-5; 10 bases map to TRBD1. V was pared by 7 bases and J by 3 bases, with 8 bases of the junction left unmatched. The germline V gene encodes CDR1 SGHNT and CDR2 YENEEA. The CDR3 runs 15 residues. Written as DNA, the CDR3 is TGTGCCAGCACCCGAGACAGGGGGCTAAAAGAGACCCAGTACTTC. Amino acid sequence: CASTRDRGLKETQYF.

This chain connects TRBV3-1 (or the pseudogene TRBV3-2) to TRBJ2-5, with D uncertain. This CDR3 region has 13 residues. The germline V gene encodes CDR1 LGHDT and CDR2 YNNKEL (reference sequence). Trimming pared 0 bases from V and 8 bases from J, leaving 10 bases between. CDR3 region: CASSQERTATQYF. CDR3 nucleotides: TGTGCCAGCAGCCAAGAGCGAACAGCTACCCAGTACTTC.

V usage is TRBV11-2 and J usage is TRBJ1-2; possibly TRBD1 for D (6 bases). V shed 1 base and J shed 0 bases, with 18 bases lying between them. Per germline, CDR1 SGHAT and CDR2 FQNNGV. The CDR3 has 18 residues. As DNA, the CDR3 is TGTGCCAGCAGCTTAGGAGGGCAGGGGCCGTCTACTAACTATGGCTACACCTTC. Residues: CASSLGGQGPSTNYGYTF.

J is TRBJ2-3 and V is TRBV24-1, with 9 bases lining up with TRBD1. Germline trimming cut 3 bases from V and 5 bases from J; bases unmatched to any gene: 8. The CDR3 length is 16 residues. CDR1 KGHDR and CDR2 SFDVKD come from the germline V gene. The CDR3 DNA reads as TGTGCCACCAGTGATCCGACAGGGGGAGAACGAGATACGCAGTATTTT. Protein sequence: CATSDPTGGERDTQYF.

The CDR3 spells CASSPQPGTSGYNEQFF. As DNA, the CDR3 is TGCGCCAGCAGCCCACAACCCGGGACTAGCGGTTACAATGAGCAGTTCTTC. The chain is built from TRBV5-1 and TRBJ2-1; TRBD2 matches 11 bases. V shed 4 bases, J shed 4 bases, and the junction held 10 bases outside the gene matches. This CDR3 is 17 amino acids long. Germline-derived CDR1 and CDR2 are SGHRS and YFSETQ.

The genes are TRBV18 and TRBJ1-4; D is undetermined. Between the trimmed V and J ends, which lost 2 bases and 5 bases, there was a span of 6 bases. Per germline, CDR1 KGHSH and CDR2 LQKENI. The CDR3 has 13 amino acids. CDR3 in DNA: TGTGCCAGCTCACCAATGAGGAATGAAAAACTGTTTTTT. Its protein product is CASSPMRNEKLFF.

CDR3 in amino acids: CASSLGSYNSPLHF. CDR3 DNA: TGTGCCAGCAGTTTAGGGAGCTATAATTCACCCCTCCACTTT. The chain recombines TRBV28 with TRBJ1-6; no firm D call. The CDR3 sequence is 14 residues long. V was shortened by 2 bases and J by 3 bases, with 5 bases between the two germline ends. Germline values: CDR1 MDHEN, CDR2 SYDVKM.

J is TRBJ2-3 and V is TRBV6-5; 9 bases match TRBD2. Germline CDR1 is MNHEY and CDR2 is SVGAGI. V lost 10 bases to trimming and J lost 0 bases; unmatched junction nucleotides: 5. The CDR3 runs to 14 residues. The CDR3 loop is CAILAGRSTDTQYF. As DNA, the CDR3 is TGTGCCATCCTAGCGGGACGTAGCACAGATACGCAGTATTTT.

The chain carries TRBV29-1 and TRBJ1-2; weak D call: TRBD1 (6 bases). Germline lookup yields CDR1 SQVTM and CDR2 ANQGSEA. Trimming took off 6 bases at V and 7 bases at J, with 12 bases between the two ends. The CDR3 loop spans 11 amino acids. The CDR3 protein is CSVLQGTGYTF. DNA of the CDR3: TGCAGCGTCTTACAGGGCACTGGCTACACCTTC.

This clone is a singleton in its sample. The chain uses TRBV5-6 and TRBJ2-5; D is perhaps TRBD1 (6 bases). Germline CDR1 is SGHDT and CDR2 is YYEEEE. V was trimmed by 1 base and J by 5 bases, leaving 18 bases between them. This CDR3 region has 16 residues. CDR3 DNA sequence: TGTGCCAGCAGCTTGAGAGGGACATCGTACGGGGAGACCCAGTACTTC. Its protein is CASSLRGTSYGETQYF.

This chain uses TRBV28 with TRBJ2-5; tentatively, D is TRBD1 (6 bases). This CDR3 has 14 residues. Germline loops: CDR1 MDHEN, CDR2 SYDVKM. V lost 6 bases and J lost 5, with 16 bases in between. CDR3: CASSAQGRRETQYF. The CDR3, as DNA: TGTGCCAGCAGCGCCCAGGGGCGCAGGGAGACCCAGTACTTC.

The rearrangement uses TRBV7-8 and TRBJ2-7; D gene unclear. Germline CDR1 reads SGHVS; CDR2 reads FQNEAQ. With 3 bases removed from V and 0 bases from J, the gap between germline ends came to 15 bases. CDR3 size: 16 residues. The CDR3 nucleotides are TGTGCCAGCAGCTTTTATCTTGGGCAGCTCTCCTACGAGCAGTACTTC. Translated: CASSFYLGQLSYEQYF.

The V and J genes are TRBV5-1 and TRBJ1-1; no clear D gene. The CDR3 totals 14 residues. V was shortened by 4 bases and J by 2 bases, with 12 bases between the two germline ends. Germline V gene lookup returns CDR1 SGHRS and CDR2 YFSETQ. The CDR3 DNA reads TGCGCCAGCAGCCCACAGATAAGTAACACTGAAGCTTTCTTT. Translating gives CASSPQISNTEAFF.

This clone was recorded many times. V and J are TRBV28 and TRBJ1-2; D perhaps matches TRBD1 (5 bases). V lost 4 bases to trimming and J lost 1 base, with 16 bases between them. The germline gives CDR1 MDHEN, CDR2 SYDVKM. The CDR3 loop spans 16 amino acids. CDR3 sequence: CASSSLTVTFNYGYTF. The CDR3 region has the DNA TGTGCCAGCAGTTCTTTGACAGTTACCTTTAACTATGGCTACACCTTC.